This T cell receptor (beta chain) was sequenced in a study of blood T cell repertoires in COVID-19. Study details: From T cells, B-cell-depleted T cells, or PBMCs came the material, which was cDNA or gDNA.

TCRdb keeps only in-frame clones here, not all; method: immunoSEQ multiplex PCR. The data hold 300,000 or so clones, with 80% to 90% observed a single time. This receptor was identified in a man aged 50 to 60 with active or convalescent COVID-19. The specimen sequenced was peripheral blood.

This CDR3 reads CASSEGTSGQGEQYF. The CDR3 DNA sequence: TGTGCCAGCAGTGAAGGGACTAGCGGACAAGGGGAGCAGTACTTC. This chain connects TRBV27 to TRBJ2-7; 11 nucleotides match TRBD2. The CDR3 contains 15 residues. Germline trimming cut 5 bases from V and 7 bases from J; bases unmatched to any gene: 10. Germline V lookup: CDR1 MNHEY, CDR2 SMNVEV (reference sequence).